Below, 27 T cell receptor beta chains from the same sample are listed, as sequenced in a study of blood T cell repertoires in COVID-19. TCRdb's table, derived via immunoSEQ multiplex PCR, lists solely in-frame clones and lacks some. The sample includes more than 110,000 clones, about four fifths seen only once; the top ten take less than 15%. The material sequenced was peripheral blood. These receptors originate from a man older than 75 with acute or convalescent COVID-19.

J is TRBJ2-7 and V is TRBV10-3; D is uncertain. Trimming shortened V by 3 bases and J by 2 bases, and 17 bases separated the two germline ends. Germline CDR1 and CDR2: ENHRY and SYGVKD. The CDR3 totals 16 residues. DNA for the CDR3: TGTGCCATCAGTGATACCCCAGGCGTCCGGCCCTACGAGCAGTACTTC. Residues: CAISDTPGVRPYEQYF.

This chain uses TRBV3-1 (or the pseudogene TRBV3-2) with TRBJ1-3; D gene ambiguous. Germline V CDR1 and CDR2: LGHDT, YNNKEL (reference sequence). Trimming removed 1 base at V and 4 bases at J, with 5 bases between. The CDR3 runs 13 residues. CDR3: CASSQGRGNTIYF. The CDR3 nucleotides read TGTGCCAGCAGCCAAGGGAGGGGAAACACCATATATTTT.

This chain connects TRBV28 to TRBJ1-2, with 7 bases aligning to TRBD1. Germline assignment: CDR1 MDHEN and CDR2 SYDVKM. Trimming cost V 2 bases and J 6 bases; bases outside gene matches: 3. This CDR3 region has 13 residues. The CDR3 bases are TGTGCCAGCAGTTTAAGGGACAGCCATGGCTACACCTTC. Amino acid sequence: CASSLRDSHGYTF.

This clone was seen once. The V gene is TRBV10-3, the J gene TRBJ2-7; 7 nucleotides match TRBD1. CDR3 length equals 15 residues. From germline, CDR1 is ENHRY and CDR2 SYGVKD. The V and J ends lost 2 bases and 4 bases, in that order; junction bases with no gene match: 8. The CDR3 DNA follows: TGTGCCATCAGTGAGAATCGGGACAGTGATTACGAGCAGTACTTC. Translating gives CAISENRDSDYEQYF.

The rearrangement links TRBV6-6 to TRBJ1-2, with TRBD1 matching over 8 bases. CDR3 length equals 16 residues. Trimming took 5 bases from V and 6 from J; bases not matched to a gene: 14. CDR1 is MNHNY, CDR2 SVGAGI, per germline (reference sequence). CDR3 DNA: TGTGCCAGCAGTCCTTTACTCATCTCAGGGGGCAATGGCTACACCTTC. Its translation is CASSPLLISGGNGYTF.

This clone turned up a few times. The genes are TRBV18 and TRBJ1-5, with 9 bases lining up with TRBD1. This CDR3 region has 14 residues. The ends lost 8 bases at V and 2 bases at J; junction bases unmatched: 4. The V gene's germline CDR1 is KGHSH and CDR2 LQKENI. CDR3 nucleotides: TGTGCCAGCGCTACAGGGGGCGGCAATCAGCCCCAGCATTTT. Translating it yields CASATGGGNQPQHF.

The rearrangement links TRBV5-6 to TRBJ1-2; 9 bases are shared with TRBD1. The CDR3 length is 15 residues. The V and J ends lost 5 bases and 2 bases, in that order; junction bases with no gene match: 7. The germline gives CDR1 SGHDT, CDR2 YYEEEE. CDR3 sequence: CASRLPGQGNYGYTF. CDR3 nucleotide sequence: TGTGCCAGCAGACTACCGGGACAGGGAAACTATGGCTACACCTTC.

J is TRBJ2-3 and V is TRBV2; 7 bases match TRBD2. With 3 bases clipped from V and 6 bases from J, the junction kept 9 bases outside the gene matches. The CDR3 is 15 residues long. The germline CDR1 and CDR2 sequences are SNHLY and FYNNEI. The CDR3 region has the DNA TGTGCCAGCAGTGAGGGCCTAGCGGAATTCGATACGCAGTATTTT. It yields the protein CASSEGLAEFDTQYF.

The chain has TRBV6-2 or TRBV6-3 and TRBJ2-7; D not certain. Germline V CDR1 and CDR2: MNHEY, SVGEGT. The CDR3 has 11 amino acids. Trimming left V 1 base short and J 5 bases short, with 3 bases between. CDR3 region: CASSYFDEQYF. The CDR3 DNA is TGTGCCAGCAGTTACTTCGACGAGCAGTACTTC.

This clone was counted between two and nine times. The genes are TRBV4-2 and TRBJ1-1; D gene ambiguous. CDR1 is LGHNA, CDR2 YNFKEQ, per germline. The CDR3 totals 15 residues. V was shortened by 0 bases and J by 3 bases, with 11 bases between the two germline ends. Here the CDR3 reads CASSQEGRSDTEAFF. As DNA, the CDR3 is TGTGCCAGCAGCCAAGAAGGGAGGTCTGACACTGAAGCTTTCTTT.

V is TRBV7-2 and J is TRBJ2-3; 8 bases are a match to TRBD2. CDR1 and CDR2 from the germline V gene are SGHTA and FQGNSA. This CDR3 region has 17 residues. The V gene end was trimmed by 3 bases and the J gene end by 0 bases; junction bases not matched to a gene: 8. For the CDR3, the DNA is TGTGCCAGCAGCTTGACCGGGACTAGTCGAAGCACAGATACGCAGTATTTT. Protein sequence: CASSLTGTSRSTDTQYF.

This clone was counted a single time. The CDR3 here is CAWSVRQGASGYTF. The CDR3 DNA follows: TGTGCCTGGAGTGTAAGGCAGGGGGCTTCTGGCTACACCTTC. The chain employs TRBV30 and TRBJ1-2, with 8 nucleotides matching TRBD1. The length of the CDR3 is 14 residues. Per the germline V gene, CDR1 is GTSNPN and CDR2 is SVGIG (reference sequence). V trimming: 0 bases; J trimming: 7 bases; junction bases outside the gene matches: 7.

This clone was recorded once. The chain carries TRBV5-1 and TRBJ2-3; TRBD1 is a possible D gene (5 bases). V lost 6 bases to trimming and J lost 0 bases, with 14 bases between them. Germline loops: CDR1 SGHRS, CDR2 YFSETQ. The CDR3 is 15 residues long. The CDR3 bases are TGCGCCAGCATGACCCACAGGCAGAGCACAGATACGCAGTATTTT. Protein sequence: CASMTHRQSTDTQYF.

The chain has TRBV28 and TRBJ2-3; TRBD2 matches at 10 bases. The junction had 10 bases not matched to a gene; V was cut back by 4 bases and J by 0 bases. The CDR3 covers 18 residues. Germline CDR1 reads MDHEN; CDR2 reads SYDVKM. The CDR3 DNA sequence: TGTGCCAGCAGTTCCGACGCTAGCGGGGGATCTAGCACAGATACGCAGTATTTT. Protein sequence: CASSSDASGGSSTDTQYF.

V is TRBV3-1 (or the pseudogene TRBV3-2) and J is TRBJ1-6, with D possibly being TRBD1 (5 bases). Between the trimmed V and J ends, which lost 0 bases and 12 bases, there was a span of 12 bases. Looked up from germline, CDR1 is LGHDT and CDR2 is YNNKEL (reference sequence). This CDR3 has 14 residues. The CDR3 bases are TGTGCCAGCAGCCAAGACAGGGAATTCTTACCCCTCCACTTT. This codes for CASSQDREFLPLHF.

V and J are TRBV18 and TRBJ2-2, with D possibly TRBD1 on 6 matching bases. Trimming removed 6 bases at V and 7 bases at J, with 6 bases between. This CDR3 has 11 amino acids. The germline V gene encodes CDR1 KGHSH and CDR2 LQKENI. The CDR3 coding sequence is TGTGCCAGCTCCAGGGGCGGGGAGCTGTTTTTT. Protein: CASSRGGELFF.

The genes are TRBV27 and TRBJ1-5; possibly TRBD1 for D (5 bases). The CDR3 is made up of 15 amino acids. Germline CDR1 is MNHEY and CDR2 is SMNVEV (reference sequence). The V and J ends lost 5 bases and 3 bases respectively, with 14 bases between them. The CDR3 DNA reads TGTGCCAGCAGTCCTTCCCCAGGACACAATCAGCCCCAGCATTTT. Encoded protein: CASSPSPGHNQPQHF.

The J gene is TRBJ1-1, the V gene TRBV3-1 (or the pseudogene TRBV3-2); 10 nucleotides line up with TRBD1. The V gene's germline CDR1 is LGHDT and CDR2 YNNKEL (reference sequence). Trimming cost V 2 bases and J 11 bases; bases outside gene matches: 11. The CDR3 has 15 amino acids. CDR3 sequence reads: CASSQFDRQGAGAFF. CDR3 sequence (DNA): TGTGCCAGCAGCCAATTTGATCGACAGGGGGCTGGGGCTTTCTTT.

As for this clone: The sample has other DNA sequences that encode this CDR3 too. V is TRBV7-2 and J is TRBJ1-1; weak D call: TRBD1 (5 bases). CDR1 SGHTA and CDR2 FQGNSA come from the germline V gene. The CDR3 has 14 amino acids. The ends were cut back, 4 bases at V and 5 bases at J, with 14 bases in the middle. Here the CDR3 DNA reads TGTGCCAGCAGCTCTTTATTGGGGGGGACTGAAGCTTTCTTT. This translates into CASSSLLGGTEAFF.

V is TRBV5-1 and J is TRBJ1-4, with 10 nucleotides matching TRBD1. The CDR3 extends over 17 amino acids. J gave up 7 bases and V 1 base, and 10 bases lay outside the gene matches. CDR1 is SGHRS and CDR2 is YFSETQ in the germline V gene. CDR3 bases: TGCGCCAGCAGCTTGCGACCACCGGGACAGGGGAGTGAAAAACTGTTTTTT. This translates into CASSLRPPGQGSEKLFF.

The sample holds a few counts of this clone. V is TRBV5-4 and J is TRBJ2-2; 10 nucleotides match TRBD1. There are 15 residues in the CDR3. Losses at the gene ends were 10 bases for V and 7 bases for J; bases not matched to a gene: 13. Germline assignment: CDR1 SGHNT and CDR2 YYREEE (reference sequence). CDR3 nucleotides: TGTGCCTTTCACCGGGACAGGGGATTGAACGGGGAGCTGTTTTTT. Translating gives CAFHRDRGLNGELFF.

The V gene is TRBV19, the J gene TRBJ1-4; 7 nucleotides line up with TRBD1. The CDR3 is 13 residues long. After removal of 9 bases from V and 8 bases from J, the junction contained 9 bases not matched to a gene. From germline, CDR1 is LNHDA and CDR2 SQIVND (reference sequence). The CDR3 loop is CASKTGPGEKLFF. CDR3 sequence (DNA): TGTGCCAGCAAGACAGGGCCGGGGGAAAAACTGTTTTTT.

The V call is TRBV12-5, the J call TRBJ2-7; 12 positions match TRBD1. V trimming: 5 bases; J trimming: 6 bases; junction bases outside the gene matches: 5. This CDR3 region has 14 residues. Germline CDR1 is LGHNT and CDR2 is FRNRAP. DNA for the CDR3: TGTGCTAGTGGTCCGGGACAGGGGGCGCCCGAGCAGTACTTC. Its translation is CASGPGQGAPEQYF.

The table lists this clone with a few counts. The chain has TRBV3-1 (or the pseudogene TRBV3-2) and TRBJ2-7; 11 bases are shared with TRBD2. The CDR3 contains 16 residues. V lost 4 bases and J lost 1; bases outside the gene matches: 6. Per germline, CDR1 LGHDT and CDR2 YNNKEL (reference sequence). CDR3 protein: CASSRKTSGVSYEQYF. As DNA, the CDR3 is TGTGCCAGCAGCCGAAAGACTAGCGGGGTGTCCTACGAGCAGTACTTC.

The chain carries TRBV24-1 and TRBJ2-1; 11 bases are shared with TRBD1. The ends lost 4 bases at V and 5 bases at J; junction bases unmatched: 6. CDR1 and CDR2 (germline): KGHDR, SFDVKD. The CDR3 runs 16 residues. CDR3 protein: CATSDRDRGFNNEQFF. In DNA form, the CDR3 reads TGTGCCACCAGTGACCGGGACAGGGGGTTTAACAATGAGCAGTTCTTC.

The chain recombines TRBV6-5 with TRBJ2-7, with 10 bases lining up with TRBD1. With 6 bases clipped from V and 4 bases from J, the junction kept 6 bases outside the gene matches. This CDR3 spans 14 amino acids. The germline V gene has CDR1 MNHEY and CDR2 SVGAGI. The CDR3 sequence: CASRRGQGRYEQYF. In DNA, the CDR3 is TGTGCCAGCAGACGGGGACAGGGGAGGTACGAGCAGTACTTC.

The CDR3 loop reads CASSYAVWDQPQHF. The CDR3 DNA sequence: TGTGCCAGCAGTTATGCGGTTTGGGATCAGCCCCAGCATTTT. This chain links TRBV6-2 or TRBV6-3 with TRBJ1-5; no firm D call. Germline V lookup: CDR1 MNHEY, CDR2 SVGEGT. CDR3 size: 14 residues. V lost 3 bases to trimming and J lost 5 bases, with 11 bases between them.